Below, one T cell receptor beta chain is given with its context. Its antigen is as yet unknown. Here immunoSEQ multiplex PCR was the method, and the copy in TCRdb shows in-frame clones only, minus some. The repertoire holds 65,000 or so clones, with approximately 87% as singletons. The CDR3 has 16 amino acids. Germline V gene data show CDR1 as SGHAT and CDR2 as FQNNGV. V was cut by 5 bases and J by 1 base, with 18 bases left in between. This specimen belongs to a study of Tregs in tolerant kidney transplant recipients. Study-wide points: Activated donor B cell expansion appeared to reveal the most relevant donor-specific TCRbeta repertoire. The small number of patients limits these findings pending further validation.

Related graft donors supplied nonmyeloablative bone marrow transplants, and mixed chimerism was transient. Unstimulated Tregs (CD4+CD25+CD127-) and CD4+CD25- non-Tregs were sorted from PBMCs. The clonotype originates from a human patient who received a combined kidney and bone marrow transplant. The graft donor may have contributed some T cells. V and J are TRBV11-2 and TRBJ2-7; D is unclear. The sequencing used CD4+ T cells from blood (PBMCs), collected 6 months after the transplant. The CDR3 loop is CASSDRSRVPSYEQYF. CDR3 DNA: TGTGCCAGCAGCGACCGCAGCCGGGTGCCGTCCTACGAGCAGTACTTC.